This T cell receptor (beta chain) comes out of a study of PD-L1 blockade in urothelial cancer (dated by TCRdb to about 2017). For the wider study: Every patient began therapy in the mid-2010s and was given atezolizumab 1,200 mg intravenously every 3 weeks. Twenty-five of 29 patients were males with bladder-origin urothelial cancer, and about 65% of the 29 reported a prior smoking history. An ECOG performance status of 0 or 1 was recorded for the patients, and 0 to 3 prior chemotherapy regimens had been received by the patients. Blood samples were analyzed at two time points: 3 weeks after treatment start (second dose) and 6 weeks after treatment start. A median of around 150,000 T cells and just over 80,000 unique TCRs was obtained from blood samples, and a median clonality of around 0.08 was observed. Somatic, immune and clinical correlates of response to PD-L1 blockade with atezolizumab in urothelial cancer were the focus of an exploratory multi-omic analysis. Pretreatment tumor samples and matched peripheral blood, collected serially before and after atezolizumab treatment, underwent TCR sequencing. Durable clinical benefit was defined as a progression-free survival longer than 6 months, and TCR features were additionally tested against progression-free survival and overall survival. In the same patients who had TCR sequencing, pretreatment tumors also underwent whole exome sequencing and RNA sequencing. About 10 patients achieved durable clinical benefit and roughly 20 did not. Some 30 patients had pretreatment blood TCR-seq, 24 had at least one posttreatment blood collection, and 24 had tumor TCR-seq.

To estimate absolute template abundance from read counts, synthetic TCR analog templates were spiked into each PCR. TCRbeta CDR3 regions were amplified from genomic DNA with bias-controlled V and J gene primers using the immunoSEQ assay. Sequencing of rearranged TCRbeta segments was done at approximately 20X coverage. Concerning the study's data processing: Clustering was used to correct sequencing errors, and CDR3s were annotated against IMGT to assign V, D and J genes. Downstream analyses used only productive TCRbeta rearrangements and left out out-of-frame or stop-codon sequences. Clonality was calculated as one minus the Shannon entropy normalized by the log of the number of unique productive sequences. Clones differing between time points or between blood and tumor were identified by Fisher's exact test with Benjamini-Hochberg correction at adjusted p below 0.01. TCRdb re-hosts the immuneACCESS table, in-frame sequences only. Its copies lack some clones; in the studies checked, an unresolved V gene accounts for under half of them, and the cause for the rest is not known. V, J and clone size derive from that table, while D and trimming were established from the DNA sequence. Within this sample are roughly 16,000 clones, with about nine tenths of them counted one time only. 5.9% of the sample is in the top ten clones.

The full study reports these points: Because the sample size was small (n of about 29) and many exploratory analyses were performed, the results are intended to be hypothesis-generating. A pretreatment peripheral blood TCR clonality below the median was linked to improved progression-free and overall survival. Among patients with durable benefit, tumor-associated TCR clones showed greater expansion in peripheral blood 3 weeks after treatment started (n = 22, p = 0.022).

Inclusive of the bounding cysteine and phenylalanine, the CDR3 is 16 residues long. Solely the CDR3 DNA is kept, with 48 bases framed from the first base. For CDR1 and CDR2, the germline V gene lists SGDLS and YYNGEE. After removal of 3 bases from V and 1 base from J, the junction retains 6 bases not matched to a gene. On this clone itself: This clone's antigen is unknown. It has no much larger one-base neighbor in the sample; base qualities were not kept.

A cohort of roughly 30 patients with locally advanced or metastatic urothelial carcinoma, treated at Memorial Sloan Kettering on a trial protocol, was included. Peripheral blood mononuclear cells were collected pretreatment and during treatment, with between 1 and 8 total time points per patient. The Qiagen DNeasy Blood extraction kit was used to purify genomic DNA from total PBMCs and tumor samples. PBMCs were collected pretreatment and during treatment, and were isolated and stored as previously described. The rearrangement combines TRBV9 with TRBJ2-3, with 9 bases aligning to TRBD2. The sample was PBMCs, taken around atezolizumab (anti-PD-L1) treatment. The receptor's source is a man aged 45-65 years with urothelial cancer. In nucleotide form, the sequence is TGTGCCAGCAGCGGCGGGGGGGGCCAGGGCACAGATACGCAGTATTTT. This codes for CASSGGGGQGTDTQYF.